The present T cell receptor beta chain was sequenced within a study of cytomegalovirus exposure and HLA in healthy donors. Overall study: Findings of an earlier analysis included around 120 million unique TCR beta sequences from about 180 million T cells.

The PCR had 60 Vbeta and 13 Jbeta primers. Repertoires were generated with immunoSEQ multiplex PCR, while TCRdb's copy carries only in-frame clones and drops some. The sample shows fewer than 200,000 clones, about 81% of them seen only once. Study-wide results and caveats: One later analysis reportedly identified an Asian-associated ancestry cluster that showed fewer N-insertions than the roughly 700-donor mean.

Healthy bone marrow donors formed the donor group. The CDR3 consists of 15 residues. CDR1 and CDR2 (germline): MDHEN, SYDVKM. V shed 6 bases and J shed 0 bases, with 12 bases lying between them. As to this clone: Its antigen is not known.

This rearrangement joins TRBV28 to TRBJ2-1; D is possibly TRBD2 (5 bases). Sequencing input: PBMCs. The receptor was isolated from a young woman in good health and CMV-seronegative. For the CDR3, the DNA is TGTGCCAGCAGAACTAGGGCTGGCTCCTACAATGAGCAGTTCTTC. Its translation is CASRTRAGSYNEQFF.